This T cell receptor (beta chain) was documented in a study of blood T cell repertoires in COVID-19. Study summary: Material from acute and convalescent COVID-19 was sourced from the United States, Italy and Spain. T cells, B-cell-depleted T cells, or PBMCs provided the cDNA or gDNA that served as material.

In the authors' methods: Amplification of reference gene primers was used by the study to estimate nucleated cell counts. The protocol was immunoSEQ multiplex PCR, while the TCRdb copy is restricted to in-frame clones and leaves out a portion. V and J calls and clone size are copied from that table; D and trimming were computed from the DNA. In the table there are some 90,000 clones, approximately 86% of which are singletons. Between the trimmed V and J ends, which lost 0 bases and 4 bases, there was a span of 4 bases. The length of the CDR3 is 14 residues. Germline CDR1 WNHNN, CDR2 SYGVQD (reference sequence).

Sequencing was carried out using peripheral blood. This chain connects TRBV10-1 to TRBJ2-6, with unresolved D. The sequence was collected from a man between 65 and 80 years old with active or convalescent COVID-19. The CDR3 sequence: CASSESRGANVLTF. Written as DNA, the CDR3 is TGCGCCAGCAGTGAGTCGAGAGGGGCCAACGTCCTGACTTTC.